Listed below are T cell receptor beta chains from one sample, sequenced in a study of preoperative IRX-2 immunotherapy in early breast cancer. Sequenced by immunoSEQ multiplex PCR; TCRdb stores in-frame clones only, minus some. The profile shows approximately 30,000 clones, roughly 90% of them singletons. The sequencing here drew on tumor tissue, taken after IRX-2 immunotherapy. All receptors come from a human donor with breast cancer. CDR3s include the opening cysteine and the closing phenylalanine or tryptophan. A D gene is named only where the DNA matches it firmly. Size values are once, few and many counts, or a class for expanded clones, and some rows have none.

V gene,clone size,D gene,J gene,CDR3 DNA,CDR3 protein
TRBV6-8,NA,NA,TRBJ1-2,TGTGCCAGCAGCCACCCTTCTACAGCTAACTATGGCTACACCTTC,CASSHPSTANYGYTF
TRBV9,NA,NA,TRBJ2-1,TGTGCCAGCATTATGCTTCTAGCGAGCAATGAGCAGTTCTTC,CASIMLLASNEQFF
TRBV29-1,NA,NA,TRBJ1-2,TGCAGCGTTTCCACCGGGACAAACTATGGCTACACCTTC,CSVSTGTNYGYTF
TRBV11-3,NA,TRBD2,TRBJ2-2,TGTGCCAGCAGCGTCGGACTAGCTGACGGGGAGCTGTTTTTT,CASSVGLADGELFF
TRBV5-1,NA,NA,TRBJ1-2,TGCGCCAGCAGCACCTCGGGAGGGGCCATCAATGGCTACACCTTC,CASSTSGGAINGYTF
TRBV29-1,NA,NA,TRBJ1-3,TGCAGCGTCGAGTTAGCCGCTGGAAACACCATATATTTT,CSVELAAGNTIYF
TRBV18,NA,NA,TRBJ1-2,TGTGCCAGCTCACCATTTGACTATGGCTACACCTTC,CASSPFDYGYTF
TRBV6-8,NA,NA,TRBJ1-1,TGTGCCAGCTTTGAGGGGTTGGGGACTGAAGCTTTCTTT,CASFEGLGTEAFF
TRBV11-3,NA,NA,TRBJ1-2,TGTGCCAGCAGCTTTCATCAGCTGTCAGTGTCTAACTATGGCTACACCTTC,CASSFHQLSVSNYGYTF
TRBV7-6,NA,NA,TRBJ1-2,TGTGCCAGCAGCTTAGCTCCCACAGCCTACTATGGCTACACCTTC,CASSLAPTAYYGYTF
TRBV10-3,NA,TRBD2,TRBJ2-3,TGTGCCATCAGTGAGGGACTAGCGGGGCCAGATACGCAGTATTTT,CAISEGLAGPDTQYF
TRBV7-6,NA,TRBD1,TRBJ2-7,TGTGCCAGCAGCCCCCTACTTGTAGGGGGCGACGAGCAGTACTTC,CASSPLLVGGDEQYF
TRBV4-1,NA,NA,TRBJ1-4,TGCGCCAGCAGCCTAGTCCCCTCGGGGCCAACTAATGAAAAACTGTTTTTT,CASSLVPSGPTNEKLFF
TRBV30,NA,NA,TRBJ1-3,TGTGCCTTCCGGGACCCTCCAGCCCACATATATTTT,CAFRDPPAHIYF
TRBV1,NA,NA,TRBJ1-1,TGCGCCAGCAGCCAAGTGCTCAGCCTCATGAACACTGAAGCTTTCTTT,CASSQVLSLMNTEAFF
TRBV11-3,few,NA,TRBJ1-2,TGTGCCAGCAGCTTAGTGGGCAGGCTCGGCTGGGGCTACACCTTC,CASSLVGRLGWGYTF
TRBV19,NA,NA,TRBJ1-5,TGTGCCAGTAGTATAGGGTGGACAGCCACTAGCAATCAGCCCCAGCATTTT,CASSIGWTATSNQPQHF
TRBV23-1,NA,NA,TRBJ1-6,TGCGCCAGCAGCCAAGGCCGGGACCGCAATTCACCCCTCCACTTT,CASSQGRDRNSPLHF
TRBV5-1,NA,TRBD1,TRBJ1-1,TGCGCCAGCAGCCGCCAGGGGGTCAACACTGAAGCTTTCTTT,CASSRQGVNTEAFF
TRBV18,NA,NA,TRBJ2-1,TGTGCCAGCTCACCAACGGATTTTGGCACCTACAATGAGCAGTTCTTC,CASSPTDFGTYNEQFF
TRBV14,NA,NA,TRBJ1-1,TGTGCCAGCAGCCCTTTAGGGGTTACGAACACTGAAGCTTTCTTT,CASSPLGVTNTEAFF
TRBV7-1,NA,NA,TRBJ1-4,TGTGCCAGCAGCTTTGCAGGCGGAGAAAAACTGTTTTTT,CASSFAGGEKLFF
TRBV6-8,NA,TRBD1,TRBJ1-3,TGTGCCAGCAGTTACCGGGACAGGTGGGGATCTGGAAACACCATATATTTT,CASSYRDRWGSGNTIYF
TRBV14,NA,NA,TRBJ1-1,TGTGCCAGCAGCCAAACGGGGGCCATGGTCGACACTGAAGCTTTCTTT,CASSQTGAMVDTEAFF